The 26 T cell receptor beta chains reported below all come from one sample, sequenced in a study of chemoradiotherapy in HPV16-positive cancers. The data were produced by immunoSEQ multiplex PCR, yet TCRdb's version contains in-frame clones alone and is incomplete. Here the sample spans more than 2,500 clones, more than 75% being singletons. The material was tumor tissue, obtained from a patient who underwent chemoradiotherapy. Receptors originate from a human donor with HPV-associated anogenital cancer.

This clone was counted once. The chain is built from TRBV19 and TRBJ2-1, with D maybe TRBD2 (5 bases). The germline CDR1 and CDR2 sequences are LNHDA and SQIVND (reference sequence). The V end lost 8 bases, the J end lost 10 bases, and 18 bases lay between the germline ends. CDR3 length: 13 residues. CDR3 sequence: CASAGIPMAEQFF. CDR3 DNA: TGTGCCAGTGCCGGGATCCCTATGGCGGAGCAGTTCTTC.

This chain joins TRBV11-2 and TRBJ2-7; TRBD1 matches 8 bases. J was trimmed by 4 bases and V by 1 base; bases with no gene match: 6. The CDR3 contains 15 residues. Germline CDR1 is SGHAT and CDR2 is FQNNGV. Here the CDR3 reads CASSLGPGGLYEQYF. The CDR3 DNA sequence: TGTGCCAGCAGCTTAGGGCCAGGGGGCTTGTACGAGCAGTACTTC.

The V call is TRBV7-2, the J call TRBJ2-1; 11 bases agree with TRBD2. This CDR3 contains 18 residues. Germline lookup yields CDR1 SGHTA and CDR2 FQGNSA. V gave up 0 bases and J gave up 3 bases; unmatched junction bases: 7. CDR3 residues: CASSLAGSGTSGYNEQFF. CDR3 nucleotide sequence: TGTGCCAGCAGCTTAGCGGGGTCCGGGACTAGCGGCTACAATGAGCAGTTCTTC.

CDR3 nucleotides: TGCGCCAGCAGTGAGACCATGACTAGCGGGAGTTCCGATACGCAGTATTTT. It translates to CASSETMTSGSSDTQYF. The V call is TRBV10-2, the J call TRBJ2-3; 12 bases map to TRBD2. The V and J ends lost 2 bases and 6 bases, in that order; junction bases with no gene match: 9. The CDR3 length is 17 residues. Germline V gives CDR1 WSHSY, CDR2 SAAADI.

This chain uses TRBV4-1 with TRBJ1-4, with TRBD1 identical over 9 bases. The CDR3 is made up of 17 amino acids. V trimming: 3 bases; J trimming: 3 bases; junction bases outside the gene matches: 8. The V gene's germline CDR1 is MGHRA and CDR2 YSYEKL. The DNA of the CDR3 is TGCGCCAGCAGCCACCCGACAGGGGGTGAGGCTAATGAAAAACTGTTTTTT. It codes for CASSHPTGGEANEKLFF.

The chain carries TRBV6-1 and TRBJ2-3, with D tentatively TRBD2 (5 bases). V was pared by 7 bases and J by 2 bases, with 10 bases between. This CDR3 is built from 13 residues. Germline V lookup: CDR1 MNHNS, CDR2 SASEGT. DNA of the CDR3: TGTGCCAGCACCCTAGCTTTCACAGATACGCAGTATTTT. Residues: CASTLAFTDTQYF.

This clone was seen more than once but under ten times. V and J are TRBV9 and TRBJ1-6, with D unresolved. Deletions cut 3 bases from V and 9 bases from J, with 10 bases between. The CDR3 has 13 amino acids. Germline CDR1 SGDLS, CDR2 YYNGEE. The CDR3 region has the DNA TGTGCCAGCAGCGCCGTCCTAGGTTCACCCCTCCACTTT. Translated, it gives CASSAVLGSPLHF.

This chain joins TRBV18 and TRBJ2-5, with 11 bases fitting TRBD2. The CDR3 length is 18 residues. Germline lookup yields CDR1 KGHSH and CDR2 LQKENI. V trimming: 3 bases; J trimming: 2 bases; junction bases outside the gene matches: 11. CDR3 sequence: CASSPRTSGPGWQETQYF. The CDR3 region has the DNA TGTGCCAGCTCACCCCGGACTAGCGGGCCGGGGTGGCAAGAGACCCAGTACTTC.

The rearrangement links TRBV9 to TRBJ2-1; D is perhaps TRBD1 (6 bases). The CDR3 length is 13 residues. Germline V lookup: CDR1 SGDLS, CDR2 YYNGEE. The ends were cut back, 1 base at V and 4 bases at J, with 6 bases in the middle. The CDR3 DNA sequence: TGTGCCAGCAGCGTAACAGGGTACAATGAGCAGTTCTTC. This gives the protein CASSVTGYNEQFF.

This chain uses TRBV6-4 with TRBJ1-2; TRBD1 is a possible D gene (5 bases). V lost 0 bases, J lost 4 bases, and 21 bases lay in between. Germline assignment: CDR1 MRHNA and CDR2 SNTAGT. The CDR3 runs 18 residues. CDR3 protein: CASSDSTDKAKGVYGYTF. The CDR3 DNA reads TGTGCCAGCAGTGACTCAACGGACAAGGCTAAAGGGGTCTATGGCTACACCTTC.

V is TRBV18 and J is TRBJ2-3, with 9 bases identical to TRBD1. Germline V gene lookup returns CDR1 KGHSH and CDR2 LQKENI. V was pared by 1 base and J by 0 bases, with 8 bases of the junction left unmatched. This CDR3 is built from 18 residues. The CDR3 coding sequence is TGTGCCAGCTCACCACAGATGGACAGGGGAGCTAGCACAGATACGCAGTATTTT. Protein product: CASSPQMDRGASTDTQYF.

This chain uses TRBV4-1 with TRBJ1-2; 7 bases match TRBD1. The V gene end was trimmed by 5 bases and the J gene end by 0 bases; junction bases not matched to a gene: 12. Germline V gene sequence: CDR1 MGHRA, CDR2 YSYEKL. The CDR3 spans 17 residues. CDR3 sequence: CASSAHRDSRSNYGYTF. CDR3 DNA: TGCGCCAGCAGCGCACACCGGGACAGCAGATCTAACTATGGCTACACCTTC.

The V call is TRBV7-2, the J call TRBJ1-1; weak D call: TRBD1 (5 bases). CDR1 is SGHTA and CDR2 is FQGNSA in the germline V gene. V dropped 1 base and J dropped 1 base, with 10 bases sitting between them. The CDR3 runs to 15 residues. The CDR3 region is CASSLGLGTNTEAFF. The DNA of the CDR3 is TGTGCCAGCAGCTTAGGGCTGGGGACGAACACTGAAGCTTTCTTT. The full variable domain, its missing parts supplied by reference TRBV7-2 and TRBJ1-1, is GAGVSQSPSNKVTEKGKDVELRCDPISGHTALYWYRQSLGQGLEFLIYFQGNSAPDKSGLPSDRFSAERTGGSVSTLTIQRTQQEDSAVYLCASSLGLGTNTEAFFGQGTRLTVV.

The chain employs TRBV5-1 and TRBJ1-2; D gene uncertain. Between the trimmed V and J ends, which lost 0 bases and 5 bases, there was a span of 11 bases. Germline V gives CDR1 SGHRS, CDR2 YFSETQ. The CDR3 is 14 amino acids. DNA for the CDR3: TGCGCCAGCAGCTTGGGGGGATTTGGGTATGGCTACACCTTC. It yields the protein CASSLGGFGYGYTF.

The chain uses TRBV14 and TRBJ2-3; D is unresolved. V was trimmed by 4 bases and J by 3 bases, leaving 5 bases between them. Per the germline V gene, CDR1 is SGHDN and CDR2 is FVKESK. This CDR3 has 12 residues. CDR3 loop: CASSPGTDTQYF. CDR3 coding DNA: TGTGCCAGCAGCCCCGGAACAGATACGCAGTATTTT.

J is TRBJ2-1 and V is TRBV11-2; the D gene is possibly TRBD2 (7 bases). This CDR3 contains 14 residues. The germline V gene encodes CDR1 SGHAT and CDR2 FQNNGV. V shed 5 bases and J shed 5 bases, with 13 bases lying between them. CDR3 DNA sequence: TGTGCCAGCAGCCGAGTAGGGGGGGACAATGAGCAGTTCTTC. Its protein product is CASSRVGGDNEQFF.

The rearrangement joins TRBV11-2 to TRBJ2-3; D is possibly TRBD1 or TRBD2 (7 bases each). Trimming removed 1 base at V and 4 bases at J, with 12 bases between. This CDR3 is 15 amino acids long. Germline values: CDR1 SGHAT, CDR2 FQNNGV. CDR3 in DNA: TGTGCCAGCAGCTTAGCGGCAGGGGGGGCAGATACGCAGTATTTT. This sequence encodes CASSLAAGGADTQYF.

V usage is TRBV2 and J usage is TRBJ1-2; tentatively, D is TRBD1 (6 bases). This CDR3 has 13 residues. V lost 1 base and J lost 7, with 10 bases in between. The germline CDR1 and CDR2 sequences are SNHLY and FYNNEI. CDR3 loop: CASSEGGRGGYTF. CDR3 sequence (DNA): TGTGCCAGCAGTGAAGGGGGGCGCGGTGGCTACACCTTC. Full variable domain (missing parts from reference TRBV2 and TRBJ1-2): EPEVTQTPSHQVTQMGQEVILRCVPISNHLYFYWYRQILGQKVEFLVSFYNNEISEKSEIFDDQFSVERPDGSNFTLKIRSTKLEDSAMYFCASSEGGRGGYTFGSGTRLTVV.

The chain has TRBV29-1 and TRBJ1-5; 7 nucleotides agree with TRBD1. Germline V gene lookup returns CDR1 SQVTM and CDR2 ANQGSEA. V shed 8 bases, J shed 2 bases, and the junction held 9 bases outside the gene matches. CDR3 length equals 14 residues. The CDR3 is CSISQGGGNQPQHF. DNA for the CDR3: TGCAGCATTTCCCAGGGGGGGGGCAATCAGCCCCAGCATTTT. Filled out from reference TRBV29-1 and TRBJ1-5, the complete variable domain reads SAVISQKPSRDICQRGTSLTIQCQVDSQVTMMFWYRQQPGQSLTLIATANQGSEATYESGFVIDKFPISRPNLTFSTLTVSNMSPEDSSIYLCSISQGGGNQPQHFGDGTRLSIL.

CDR3 amino acids: CASTDPAGGSQPQHF. For the CDR3, the DNA is TGTGCCAGTACCGACCCAGCGGGAGGGAGTCAGCCCCAGCATTTT. The V and J genes are TRBV19 and TRBJ1-5; D not certain. Germline V CDR1 and CDR2: LNHDA, SQIVND (reference sequence). This CDR3 has 15 amino acids. The V end lost 7 bases, the J end lost 6 bases, and 19 bases lay between the germline ends.

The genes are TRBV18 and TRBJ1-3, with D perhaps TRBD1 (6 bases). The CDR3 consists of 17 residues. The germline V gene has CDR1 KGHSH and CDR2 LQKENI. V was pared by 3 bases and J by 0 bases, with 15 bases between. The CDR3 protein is CASSPQGKGGSGNTIYF. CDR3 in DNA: TGTGCCAGCTCACCCCAGGGAAAAGGGGGCTCTGGAAACACCATATATTTT.

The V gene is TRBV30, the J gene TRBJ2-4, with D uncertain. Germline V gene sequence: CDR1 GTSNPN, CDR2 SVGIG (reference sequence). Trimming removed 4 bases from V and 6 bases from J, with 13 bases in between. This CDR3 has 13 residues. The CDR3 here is CAWTPELTNIQYF. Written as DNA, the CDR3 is TGTGCCTGGACGCCGGAGCTCACAAACATTCAGTACTTC.

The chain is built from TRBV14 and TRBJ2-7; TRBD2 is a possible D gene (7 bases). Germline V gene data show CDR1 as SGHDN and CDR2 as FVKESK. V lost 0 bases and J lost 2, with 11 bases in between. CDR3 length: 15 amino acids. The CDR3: CASSQDSGGPYEQYF. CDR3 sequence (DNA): TGTGCCAGCAGCCAAGATTCCGGGGGGCCCTACGAGCAGTACTTC.

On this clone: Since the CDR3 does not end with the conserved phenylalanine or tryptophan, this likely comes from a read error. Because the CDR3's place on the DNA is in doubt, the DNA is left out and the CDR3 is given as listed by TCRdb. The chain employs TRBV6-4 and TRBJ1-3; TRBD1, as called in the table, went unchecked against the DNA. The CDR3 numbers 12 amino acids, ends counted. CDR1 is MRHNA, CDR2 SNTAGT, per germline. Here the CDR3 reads CASSDSLGTPRI.

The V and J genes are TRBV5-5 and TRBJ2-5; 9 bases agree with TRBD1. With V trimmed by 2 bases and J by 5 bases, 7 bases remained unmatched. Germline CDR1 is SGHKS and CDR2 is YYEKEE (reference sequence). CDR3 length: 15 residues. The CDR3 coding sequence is TGTGCCAGCAGCTTTCCGGGACAGGGAAGGGAGACCCAGTACTTC. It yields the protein CASSFPGQGRETQYF.

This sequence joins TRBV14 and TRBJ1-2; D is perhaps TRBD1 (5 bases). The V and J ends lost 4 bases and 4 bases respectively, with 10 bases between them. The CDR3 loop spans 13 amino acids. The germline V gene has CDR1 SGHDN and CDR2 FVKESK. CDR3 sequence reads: CASSLGPIYGYTF. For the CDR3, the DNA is TGTGCCAGCAGCCTGGGACCGATCTATGGCTACACCTTC.